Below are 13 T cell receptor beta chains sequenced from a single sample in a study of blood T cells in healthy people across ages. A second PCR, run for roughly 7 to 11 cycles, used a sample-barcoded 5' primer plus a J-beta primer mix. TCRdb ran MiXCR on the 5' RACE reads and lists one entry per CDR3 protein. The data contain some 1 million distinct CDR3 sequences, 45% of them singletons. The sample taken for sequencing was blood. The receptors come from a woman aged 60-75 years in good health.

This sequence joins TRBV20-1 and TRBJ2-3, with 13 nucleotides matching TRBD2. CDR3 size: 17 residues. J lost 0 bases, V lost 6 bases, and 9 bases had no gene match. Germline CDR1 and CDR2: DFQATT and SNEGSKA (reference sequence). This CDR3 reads CSARTSGSDSSTDTQYF. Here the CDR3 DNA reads TGCAGTGCCAGGACTAGCGGGAGCGACTCTAGCACAGATACGCAGTATTTT.

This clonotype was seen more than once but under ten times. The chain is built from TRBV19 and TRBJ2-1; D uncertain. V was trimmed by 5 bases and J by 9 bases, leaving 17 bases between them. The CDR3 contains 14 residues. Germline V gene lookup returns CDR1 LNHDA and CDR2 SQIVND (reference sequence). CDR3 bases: TGTGCCAGTAGTCTCGGGTCCCGTAACAGTGAGCAGTTCTTC. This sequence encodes CASSLGSRNSEQFF.

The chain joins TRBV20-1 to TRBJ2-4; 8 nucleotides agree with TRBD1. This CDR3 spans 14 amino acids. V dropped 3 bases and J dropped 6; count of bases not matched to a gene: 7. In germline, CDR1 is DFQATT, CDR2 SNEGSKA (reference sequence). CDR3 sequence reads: CSARGRGLGNIQYF. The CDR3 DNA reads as TGCAGTGCTAGGGGCAGGGGGCTTGGAAACATTCAGTACTTC.

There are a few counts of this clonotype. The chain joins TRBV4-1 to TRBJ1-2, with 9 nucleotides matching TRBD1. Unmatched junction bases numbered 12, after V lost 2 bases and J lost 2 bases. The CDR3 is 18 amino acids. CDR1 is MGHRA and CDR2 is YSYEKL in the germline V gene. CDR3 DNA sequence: TGCGCCAGCAGCCAAAGATGGGAGTGGACAGGGGACAACTATGGCTACACCTTC. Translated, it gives CASSQRWEWTGDNYGYTF.

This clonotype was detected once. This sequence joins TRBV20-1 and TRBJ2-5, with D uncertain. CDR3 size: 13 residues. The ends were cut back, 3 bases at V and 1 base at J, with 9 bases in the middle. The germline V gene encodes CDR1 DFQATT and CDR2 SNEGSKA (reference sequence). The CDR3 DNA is TGCAGTGCTAGGGACCTGGCCCAAGAGACCCAGTACTTC. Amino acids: CSARDLAQETQYF.

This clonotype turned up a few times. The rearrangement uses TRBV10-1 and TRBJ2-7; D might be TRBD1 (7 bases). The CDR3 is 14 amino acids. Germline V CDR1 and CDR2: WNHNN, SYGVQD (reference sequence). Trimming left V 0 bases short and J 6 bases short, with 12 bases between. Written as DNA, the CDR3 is TGCGCCAGCAGTGAGTCCTACAGGGGAGGCGAGCAGTACTTC. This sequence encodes CASSESYRGGEQYF.

CDR3 sequence: CSVRTSGRPYEQYF. The CDR3 DNA follows: TGCAGTGTCCGGACTAGCGGGAGACCCTACGAGCAGTACTTC. J is TRBJ2-7 and V is TRBV20-1, with 13 positions matching TRBD2. The V and J ends lost 7 bases and 2 bases, in that order; junction bases with no gene match: 5. The CDR3 runs to 14 residues. Germline CDR1 reads DFQATT; CDR2 reads SNEGSKA (reference sequence).

The CDR3 nucleotides are TGCGCCAGCAGCCCCGACAGGGGGCGGGGTGGGGCCAACGTCCTGACTTTC. Amino acids: CASSPDRGRGGANVLTF. The chain employs TRBV5-1 and TRBJ2-6; 10 positions match TRBD1. Germline V CDR1 and CDR2: SGHRS, YFSETQ. The CDR3 consists of 17 residues. V gave up 4 bases and J gave up 3 bases; unmatched junction bases: 7.

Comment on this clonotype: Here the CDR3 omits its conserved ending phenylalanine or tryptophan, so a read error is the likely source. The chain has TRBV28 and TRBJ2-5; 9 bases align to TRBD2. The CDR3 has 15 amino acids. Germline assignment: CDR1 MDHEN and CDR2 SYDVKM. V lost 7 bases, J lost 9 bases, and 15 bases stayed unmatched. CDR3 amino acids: CASIAPGTSKRSQYL. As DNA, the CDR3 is TGTGCCAGCATCGCCCCTGGGACTAGCAAGAGGTCCCAGTACTTA.

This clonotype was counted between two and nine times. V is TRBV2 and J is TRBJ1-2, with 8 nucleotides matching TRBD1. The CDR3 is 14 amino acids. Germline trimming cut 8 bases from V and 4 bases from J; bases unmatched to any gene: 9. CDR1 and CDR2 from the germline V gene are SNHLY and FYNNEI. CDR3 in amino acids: CASLGQGALYGYTF. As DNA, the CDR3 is TGTGCCAGCCTGGGGCAGGGGGCTCTCTATGGCTACACCTTC.

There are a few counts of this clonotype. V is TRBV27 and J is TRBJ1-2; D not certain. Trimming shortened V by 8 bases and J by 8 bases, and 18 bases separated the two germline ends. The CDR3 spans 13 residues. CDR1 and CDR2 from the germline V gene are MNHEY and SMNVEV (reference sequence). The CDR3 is CASQHPGKGGYTF. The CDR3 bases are TGTGCCAGCCAGCACCCGGGGAAGGGCGGCTACACCTTC.

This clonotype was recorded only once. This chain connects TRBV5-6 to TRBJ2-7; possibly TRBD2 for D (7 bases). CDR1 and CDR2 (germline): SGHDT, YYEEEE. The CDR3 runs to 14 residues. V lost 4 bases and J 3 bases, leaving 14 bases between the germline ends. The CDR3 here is CASSRGAGIYEQYF. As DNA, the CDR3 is TGTGCCAGCAGCCGGGGGGCGGGGATCTACGAGCAGTACTTC.

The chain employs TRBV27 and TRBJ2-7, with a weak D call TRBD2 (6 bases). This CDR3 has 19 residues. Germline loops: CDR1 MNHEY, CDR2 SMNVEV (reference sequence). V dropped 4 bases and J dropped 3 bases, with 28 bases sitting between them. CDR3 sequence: CASSSDPNLEGYNYYEQYF. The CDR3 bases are TGTGCCAGCAGTTCCGACCCCAACCTGGAGGGGTACAACTACTACGAGCAGTACTTC.